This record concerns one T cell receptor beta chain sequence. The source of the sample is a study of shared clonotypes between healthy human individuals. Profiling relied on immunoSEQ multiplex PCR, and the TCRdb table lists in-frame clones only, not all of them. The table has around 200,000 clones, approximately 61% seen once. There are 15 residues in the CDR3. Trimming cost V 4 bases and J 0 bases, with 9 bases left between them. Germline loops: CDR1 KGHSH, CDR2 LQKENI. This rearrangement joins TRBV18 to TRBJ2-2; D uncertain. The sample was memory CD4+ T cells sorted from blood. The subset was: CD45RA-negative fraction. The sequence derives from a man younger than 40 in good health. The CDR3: CASSQNSANTGELFF. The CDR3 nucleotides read TGTGCCAGCTCACAAAACTCCGCGAACACCGGGGAGCTGTTTTTT.